This passage covers 20 T cell receptor beta chains from one sample sequenced in a study of T cell repertoires in cytomegalovirus infection. TCRdb analysed the reads with MiXCR anew, one entry per CDR3 protein. The table lists hundreds of thousands of distinct CDR3 sequences, more than 20% of them singletons, with roughly 8% in the top ten. The sample consisted of CD8+ T cells from PBMCs. The receptor set was obtained from a human donor in good health (CMV status not recorded). Some clones in this sample may be carry-over from other donors' samples.

This clonotype showed up just a few times. The chain employs TRBV12-5 and TRBJ1-2, with D perhaps matching TRBD1 (5 bases). The V end lost 4 bases, the J end lost 8 bases, and 17 bases lay between the germline ends. The length of the CDR3 is 14 residues. Per the germline V gene, CDR1 is LGHNT and CDR2 is FRNRAP. This CDR3 reads CASGSLGPRGGYTF. DNA for the CDR3: TGTGCTAGTGGTTCCCTGGGGCCCAGAGGAGGCTACACCTTC.

DNA of the CDR3: TGTGCCAGCAGTGAAGTAGTCACTGGTAGCACTGAAGCTTTCTTT. It codes for CASSEVVTGSTEAFF. This chain connects TRBV2 to TRBJ1-1; D gene uncertain. Germline assignment: CDR1 SNHLY and CDR2 FYNNEI. V gave up 1 base and J gave up 4 bases, with 13 bases separating them. The CDR3 covers 15 residues.

This clonotype was observed a handful of times. This chain connects TRBV20-1 to TRBJ1-1; a possible D gene is TRBD1 (6 bases). Germline V gene lookup returns CDR1 DFQATT and CDR2 SNEGSKA (reference sequence). This CDR3 is built from 12 residues. V was shortened by 5 bases and J by 3 bases, with 10 bases between the two germline ends. CDR3 bases: TGCAGTGCTGAGGAGGGGGACACTGAAGCTTTCTTT. Its translation is CSAEEGDTEAFF.

The V gene is TRBV28, the J gene TRBJ2-7; D remains ambiguous. CDR1 MDHEN and CDR2 SYDVKM come from the germline V gene. This CDR3 is 11 amino acids long. V lost 5 bases and J 2 bases, leaving 4 bases between the germline ends. In DNA, the CDR3 is TGTGCCAGCAGTGACCCCTACGAGCAGTACGTC. As protein: CASSDPYEQYV.

Note on this clonotype: An end of the junction does not agree with germline; a read error may underlie this. The rearrangement links TRBV6-1 to TRBJ2-3, with D possibly being TRBD1 (6 bases). The CDR3 is 16 amino acids. Germline loops: CDR1 MNHNS, CDR2 SASEGT. This CDR3 is CVSSEGPRGKTDTQYF. As DNA, the CDR3 is TGTGTCAGCAGTGAAGGGCCGAGGGGGAAGACAGATACGCAGTATTTT.

This clonotype was seen many times. The genes are TRBV24-1 and TRBJ2-2; TRBD2 is a possible D gene (6 bases). Per the germline V gene, CDR1 is KGHDR and CDR2 is SFDVKD. The CDR3 is 13 residues long. Trimming removed 9 bases from V and 3 bases from J, with 10 bases in between. CDR3 nucleotide sequence: TGTGCCACCCTGGGGGAGGACACCGGGGAGCTGTTTTTT. As protein: CATLGEDTGELFF.

The CDR3 DNA reads TGCGCCAGCAGCCAAGGTTTTACCTACGAGCAGTACTTC. Amino acids: CASSQGFTYEQYF. V gene TRBV4-1 combines with J gene TRBJ2-7; D unclear. V was pared by 1 base and J by 2 bases, with 6 bases between. CDR1 is MGHRA, CDR2 YSYEKL, per germline. The CDR3 spans 13 residues.

The CDR3 DNA reads as TGTGCCAGCAGCCAAGATGCCTTCAGCTCCTACAATGAGCAGTTCTTC. Its translation: CASSQDAFSSYNEQFF. The gene calls are TRBV14 and TRBJ2-1; D gene ambiguous. CDR1 and CDR2 (germline): SGHDN, FVKESK. CDR3 length equals 16 residues. Trimming took 0 bases from V and 0 from J, leaving 9 bases between them.

The table lists this clonotype with a few counts. The chain combines TRBV28 with TRBJ1-4, with no clear D. The CDR3 runs to 12 residues. The V gene's germline CDR1 is MDHEN and CDR2 SYDVKM. The CDR3 is CGVPPTNEKLFF. As DNA, the CDR3 is TGTGGAGTGCCCCCAACTAATGAAAAACTGTTTTTT.

This clonotype has only a few counts. DNA of the CDR3: TGTGCCAGCAGGGCAGGAATCACAGATACGCAGTATTTT. This gives the protein CASRAGITDTQYF. This chain links TRBV6-5 with TRBJ2-3; D unclear. The V end was cut by 6 bases, the J end by 2 bases, with 9 bases between. CDR3 length equals 13 residues. Germline assignment: CDR1 MNHEY and CDR2 SVGAGI.

The rearrangement links TRBV14 to TRBJ2-7, with a tentative D call TRBD2 (5 bases). The CDR3 runs to 15 residues. Trimming took 1 base from V and 12 from J, leaving 22 bases between them. Germline V gene sequence: CDR1 SGHDN, CDR2 FVKESK. CDR3 loop: CASSQGLTGSWEMYF. The CDR3 DNA is TGTGCCAGCAGCCAAGGTCTGACGGGGAGTTGGGAAATGTACTTC. Full variable domain (remainder filled in from reference TRBV14 and TRBJ2-7): EAGVTQFPSHSVIEKGQTVTLRCDPISGHDNLYWYRRVMGKEIKFLLHFVKESKQDESGMPNNRFLAERTGGTYSTLKVQPAELEDSGVYFCASSQGLTGSWEMYFGPGTRLTVT.

This clonotype appeared a few times. The gene calls are TRBV12-3 or TRBV12-4 and TRBJ1-4, with D maybe TRBD1 (5 bases). Trimming removed 1 base at V and 6 bases at J, with 12 bases between. The CDR3 runs to 15 residues. CDR3 in DNA: TGTGCCAGCAGTTTAGGGGGCCATCGGGATGAAAAACTGTTTTTT. This encodes CASSLGGHRDEKLFF.

The chain recombines TRBV2 with TRBJ2-7, with a weak D call TRBD1 (6 bases). The germline CDR1 and CDR2 sequences are SNHLY and FYNNEI. The V end lost 6 bases, the J end lost 0 bases, and 18 bases lay between the germline ends. The CDR3 totals 16 residues. DNA of the CDR3: TGTGCCAGCAGCCTGGGGAGAGGGGGTAGCTCCTACGAGCAGTACGTC. This codes for CASSLGRGGSSYEQYV.

This clonotype turned up a few times. The genes are TRBV6-2 or TRBV6-3 and TRBJ2-1, with TRBD2 as a possible D gene (5 bases). Germline V gene sequence: CDR1 MNHEY, CDR2 SVGEGT. V lost 8 bases to trimming and J lost 3 bases, with 8 bases between them. This CDR3 has 12 amino acids. CDR3 sequence: CASARDYNEQFF. In DNA form, the CDR3 reads TGTGCCAGCGCCCGGGACTACAATGAGCAGTTCTTC.

The chain has TRBV7-6 and TRBJ2-2, with D possibly being TRBD1 (5 bases). Germline values: CDR1 SGHVS, CDR2 FNYEAQ. This CDR3 region has 14 residues. The V end lost 11 bases, the J end lost 4 bases, and 17 bases lay between the germline ends. CDR3 loop: CAPTVPLVTGELFF. Written as DNA, the CDR3 is TGTGCCCCGACAGTCCCCTTGGTCACCGGGGAGCTGTTTTTT.

This clonotype was observed at least ten times. The rearrangement joins TRBV7-8 to TRBJ2-7; possible D gene TRBD1, 5 bases. Germline loops: CDR1 SGHVS, CDR2 FQNEAQ. This CDR3 comprises 16 residues. Trimming shortened V by 1 base and J by 0 bases, and 13 bases separated the two germline ends. The CDR3 DNA reads as TGTGCCAGCAGCTTAGGTCCACAGGCCGGCTCCTACGAGCAGTACTTC. This sequence encodes CASSLGPQAGSYEQYF. The variable domain in full, completed from reference TRBV7-8 and TRBJ2-7, reads GAGVSQSPRYKVAKRGQDVALRCDPISGHVSLFWYQQALGQGPEFLTYFQNEAQLDKSGLPSDRFFAERPEGSVSTLKIQRTQQEDSAVYLCASSLGPQAGSYEQYFGPGTRLTVT.

This clonotype was counted only a few times. A read error may be the cause here, since a much bigger clone is one base away. V gene TRBV7-2 combines with J gene TRBJ2-2; D uncertain. The V gene lost 9 bases and the J gene lost 5 bases, with 16 bases spanning the gap. The CDR3 loop spans 14 amino acids. Germline V gene sequence: CDR1 SGHTA, CDR2 FQGNSA. This chain's CDR3 is CASWTNRRTGELFF. The CDR3, as DNA: TGTGCCAGTTGGACGAACAGAAGGACCGGGGAGCTGTTTTTT.

This clonotype was picked up many times. The gene calls are TRBV7-2 and TRBJ2-5; 13 bases match TRBD2. The V segment lost 3 bases and the J segment 1 base; nucleotides outside the gene matches: 2. The CDR3 length is 16 residues. CDR1 is SGHTA and CDR2 is FQGNSA in the germline V gene. The chain's CDR3 is CASSLGLAGRQETQYF. CDR3 bases: TGTGCCAGCAGCTTGGGACTAGCGGGACGCCAAGAGACCCAGTACTTC.

CDR3 nucleotide sequence: TGTGCCAGCAGTCTTAGTGGCCGTAGCTCCTACAATGAGCAGTTCTTC. It specifies CASSLSGRSSYNEQFF. The chain recombines TRBV14 with TRBJ2-1; D gene uncertain. With 6 bases removed from V and 0 bases from J, the gap between germline ends came to 15 bases. CDR3 size: 16 residues. CDR1 is SGHDN and CDR2 is FVKESK in the germline V gene. The variable domain in full, with the rest retrieved from reference TRBV14 and TRBJ2-1, is EAGVTQFPSHSVIEKGQTVTLRCDPISGHDNLYWYRRVMGKEIKFLLHFVKESKQDESGMPNNRFLAERTGGTYSTLKVQPAELEDSGVYFCASSLSGRSSYNEQFFGPGTRLTVL.

This clonotype has a count of ten or more. V gene TRBV7-6 combines with J gene TRBJ2-1; 10 bases match TRBD1. The CDR3 loop spans 15 amino acids. V gave up 5 bases and J gave up 9 bases; unmatched junction bases: 10. Germline CDR1 and CDR2: SGHVS and FNYEAQ. DNA for the CDR3: TGTGCCAGCAGCCAAGAGACAGGGGGCTATACTGAGCAGTTCTTC. This sequence encodes CASSQETGGYTEQFF.